The present T cell receptor (beta chain) was sequenced within a study of shared clonotypes between healthy human individuals. Study-wide results and caveats: Several donors held around 5% of naive CD4 clonotypes in common.

TCRdb's table, derived via immunoSEQ multiplex PCR, lists solely in-frame clones and lacks some. The profile shows hundreds of thousands of clones, about three quarters of them singletons. Adult Caucasians living in Nashville, Tennessee made up all of the donors. The V gene's germline CDR1 is MNHNS and CDR2 SASEGT. The CDR3 has 14 amino acids. With 1 base clipped from V and 4 bases from J, the junction kept 3 bases outside the gene matches. A word on this clone: Its antigen is as yet unknown.

The sequenced material came from memory CD4+ T cells sorted from blood. Subset defined: CD45RA-negative fraction. The chain carries TRBV6-1 and TRBJ1-2, with TRBD1 matching over 7 bases. The clonotype was recovered from a woman aged 30 to 39 in good health. CDR3: CASSEVRGTYGYTF. The CDR3 DNA sequence: TGTGCCAGCAGTGAAGTCAGGGGGACCTATGGCTACACCTTC.